This T cell receptor beta chain was observed in a study of radiation and T cells in renal cell carcinoma. For the study at large: Nephrectomy followed 15 Gy stereotactic body radiation by 4 weeks.

Method: immunoSEQ multiplex PCR; TCRdb's copy keeps in-frame clones and lacks some. The sample holds some 150,000 clones, around four fifths seen once. Time point described: baseline pretreatment blood. Treatment meaning: 15 Gy SBRT to primary tumor, nephrectomy 4 weeks later. Radiation-treated patients gave blood at baseline, week 2 and week 4. V was pared by 7 bases and J by 5 bases, with 18 bases between. The CDR3 spans 14 residues. The V gene's germline CDR1 is SGHRS and CDR2 YFSETQ. V gene TRBV5-1 combines with J gene TRBJ2-5; possibly TRBD1 or TRBD2 for D (6 bases each). This specimen consisted of blood, obtained from a patient whose treatment included radiotherapy and nephrectomy. The clonotype originates from a woman aged 45-59 years with renal cell carcinoma. The CDR3 DNA sequence: TGCGCCAGCGGTCCGGGGGCGCCTGGGGAGACCCAGTACTTC. Its translation is CASGPGAPGETQYF.